The 16 T cell receptor beta chains given below trace back to one sample, sequenced in a study of T cell repertoires in cytomegalovirus infection (dated by TCRdb to between 2019 and 2020). The listed sequencing device is Illumina HiSeq 1500. TCRdb ran its own pipeline on the public reads, namely fastp trimming at Q25 and MiXCR clone calling, and kept in-frame beta chains. Every distinct CDR3 protein forms one entry, paired with its most common genes and DNA. This sample is represented by approximately 730,000 distinct CDR3 sequences; around a third of them were singletons. 15% to 20% of the sample lies in the top ten. The treatment or condition label of this sample denotes: in vitro stimulation with specific CMV peptide epitopes to enrich CMV-specific T cells. These receptors' targets are unknown. Sequenced here: cultured PBMCs, sampled from culture after CMV antigen stimulation. The receptors were sampled from a human donor in good health (CMV status not recorded). Some clones in this sample may be carry-over from other donors' samples.

This clonotype occurred a few times. The V gene is TRBV7-6, the J gene TRBJ2-3; 7 positions match TRBD2. Trimming took 5 bases from V and 8 from J; bases not matched to a gene: 10. The length of the CDR3 is 14 residues. Germline values: CDR1 SGHVS, CDR2 FNYEAQ. This CDR3 is CASSPKPGGSTQYF. The CDR3 nucleotides read TGTGCCAGCAGCCCGAAACCCGGGGGGAGTACGCAGTATTTT.

The rearrangement joins TRBV15 to TRBJ2-7; no reliable D call. The CDR3 has 14 amino acids. Trimming left V 1 base short and J 2 bases short, with 9 bases between. In germline, CDR1 is LNHNV, CDR2 YYDKDF (reference sequence). For the CDR3, the DNA is TGTGCCACCAGCAGAGTAAAACCGGCCTACGAGCAGTACTTC. Protein sequence: CATSRVKPAYEQYF.

The chain uses TRBV7-9 and TRBJ2-7; TRBD1 aligns across 8 bases. Germline CDR1 SEHNR, CDR2 FQNEAQ (reference sequence). The CDR3 consists of 15 residues. Germline trimming cut 10 bases from V and 1 base from J; bases unmatched to any gene: 12. In DNA form, the CDR3 reads TGTGCCATCGCGTCGGGGACAGGAAAATCCTACGAGCAGTACTTC. Translated: CAIASGTGKSYEQYF.

This clonotype came up a few times. The J gene is TRBJ2-3, the V gene TRBV10-3; perhaps TRBD2 as D (5 bases). CDR1 and CDR2 from the germline V gene are ENHRY and SYGVKD. This CDR3 has 13 residues. Trimming pared 6 bases from V and 8 bases from J, leaving 15 bases between. CDR3 protein: CAISDTSAGTQYF. The CDR3 region has the DNA TGTGCCATCAGCGATACCTCCGCGGGTACGCAGTATTTT.

The chain combines TRBV7-2 with TRBJ1-2; TRBD1 is a possible D gene (6 bases). Per germline, CDR1 SGHTA and CDR2 FQGNSA. With 5 bases removed from V and 7 bases from J, the gap between germline ends came to 14 bases. CDR3 length: 13 residues. This chain's CDR3 is CASSLNREGGYTF. For the CDR3, the DNA is TGTGCCAGCAGCCTCAACAGGGAGGGTGGCTACACCTTC.

This clonotype turned up a few times. This chain links TRBV7-8 with TRBJ2-2; D remains unclear. Germline CDR1 SGHVS, CDR2 FQNEAQ. V lost 6 bases, J lost 5 bases, and 10 bases lay in between. The CDR3 covers 13 residues. As DNA, the CDR3 is TGTGCCAGCAGTCCAGACTCAACCGGGGAGCTGTTTTTT. Protein sequence: CASSPDSTGELFF.

To note about this clonotype: A much larger clone is a single base away; this may be a read error. V gene TRBV7-2 combines with J gene TRBJ1-6; D perhaps matches TRBD1 (6 bases). CDR1 is SGHTA, CDR2 FQGNSA, per germline. The CDR3 consists of 15 residues. As DNA, the CDR3 is TGTGCCAACAGCCCTGCGGGAGGGGGAAATTCACCCCTCCACTTT. Translation: CANSPAGGGNSPLHF.

V usage is TRBV20-1 and J usage is TRBJ1-2; D not resolved. The germline V gene encodes CDR1 DFQATT and CDR2 SNEGSKA (reference sequence). The V end was cut by 6 bases, the J end by 12 bases, with 14 bases between. The CDR3 consists of 10 residues. As DNA, the CDR3 is TGCAGTGCCTTAGGGTGGATTGACACCTTC. Translation: CSALGWIDTF.

This clonotype turned up a few times. The chain joins TRBV7-2 to TRBJ2-7; the match to TRBD2 covers 9 bases. The CDR3 totals 16 residues. With 5 bases clipped from V and 0 bases from J, the junction kept 8 bases outside the gene matches. CDR1 is SGHTA and CDR2 is FQGNSA in the germline V gene. CDR3 coding DNA: TGTGCCAGCAGCCCCTGGACTAGCGAAAGCTCCTACGAGCAGTACTTC. Residues: CASSPWTSESSYEQYF.

The chain is built from TRBV20-1 and TRBJ2-1, with D perhaps matching TRBD2 (5 bases). CDR3 size: 14 residues. CDR1 is DFQATT, CDR2 SNEGSKA, per germline (reference sequence). V gave up 3 bases and J gave up 6 bases, with 15 bases separating them. CDR3 nucleotides: TGCAGTGCTAGTGGACCGACTGGAGGCAATGAGCAGTTCTTC. The encoded protein is CSASGPTGGNEQFF.

The V and J genes are TRBV7-2 and TRBJ2-3; TRBD2 matches at 9 bases. The V gene end was trimmed by 5 bases and the J gene end by 0 bases; junction bases not matched to a gene: 6. Germline loops: CDR1 SGHTA, CDR2 FQGNSA. The CDR3 contains 16 residues. CDR3 sequence reads: CASSQGGLASTDTQYF. DNA of the CDR3: TGTGCCAGCAGCCAGGGGGGACTAGCAAGCACAGATACGCAGTATTTT.

This clonotype has more than one count but fewer than ten. The rearrangement uses TRBV2 and TRBJ2-5; D not certain. Germline V gives CDR1 SNHLY, CDR2 FYNNEI. This CDR3 is built from 12 residues. V lost 5 bases, J lost 4 bases, and 8 bases lay in between. CDR3 nucleotide sequence: TGTGCCAGCAGTCGGTCTAGAGAGACCCAGTACTTC. As protein: CASSRSRETQYF.

This chain connects TRBV20-1 to TRBJ2-1; possibly TRBD1 or TRBD2 for D (5 bases each). The V and J ends lost 3 bases and 7 bases respectively, with 25 bases between them. The CDR3 is 17 amino acids. Germline CDR1 and CDR2: DFQATT and SNEGSKA (reference sequence). The CDR3 loop is CSASRLLRGGSYNEQFF. The CDR3 DNA reads as TGCAGTGCTAGCCGTCTCCTCCGGGGCGGGTCTTATAATGAGCAGTTCTTC.

This clonotype has at least ten counts. CDR3 sequence (DNA): TGTGCCAGCAGCCCGGGACTAGCGGCTCAAGAGACCCAGTACTTC. It yields the protein CASSPGLAAQETQYF. V is TRBV7-2 and J is TRBJ2-5, with TRBD2 identical over 11 bases. Germline V lookup: CDR1 SGHTA, CDR2 FQGNSA. The ends lost 5 bases at V and 2 bases at J; junction bases unmatched: 4. The CDR3 sequence is 15 residues long.

J is TRBJ1-2 and V is TRBV20-1, with D uncertain. CDR3 length: 15 amino acids. The V gene's germline CDR1 is DFQATT and CDR2 SNEGSKA (reference sequence). V was pared by 0 bases and J by 5 bases, with 16 bases between. CDR3 sequence: CSARELAAEPYGYTF. The DNA for the CDR3 is TGCAGTGCTAGAGAGCTGGCAGCAGAACCATATGGCTACACCTTC.

The V gene is TRBV20-1, the J gene TRBJ2-3; D remains unclear. V dropped 5 bases and J dropped 3 bases, with 18 bases sitting between them. Germline assignment: CDR1 DFQATT and CDR2 SNEGSKA (reference sequence). This CDR3 is 15 amino acids long. Written as DNA, the CDR3 is TGCAGTGCTGGACGCCGTCGCGCGTCTACAGATACGCAGTATTTT. It is translated as CSAGRRRASTDTQYF.